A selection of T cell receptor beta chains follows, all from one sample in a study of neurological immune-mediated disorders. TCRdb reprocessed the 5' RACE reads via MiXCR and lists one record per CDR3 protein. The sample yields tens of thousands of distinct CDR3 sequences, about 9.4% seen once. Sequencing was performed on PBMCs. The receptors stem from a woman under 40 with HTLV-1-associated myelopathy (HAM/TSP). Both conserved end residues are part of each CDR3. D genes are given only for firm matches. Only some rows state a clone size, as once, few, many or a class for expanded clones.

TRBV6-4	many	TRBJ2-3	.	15	CASSETGKDPDTQYF	TGTGCCAGCAGTGAAACAGGGAAGGACCCAGATACGCAGTATTTT
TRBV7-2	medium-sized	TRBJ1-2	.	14	CASSLAYANYGYTF	TGTGCCAGCAGCTTAGCGTACGCTAACTATGGCTACACCTTC
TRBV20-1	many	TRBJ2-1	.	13	CSASTNRATEQFF	TGCAGTGCTTCCACAAACAGGGCGACTGAGCAGTTCTTC
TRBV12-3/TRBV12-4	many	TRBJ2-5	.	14	CASSLWGEQETQYF	TGTGCCAGCAGTTTATGGGGGGAACAAGAGACCCAGTACTTC
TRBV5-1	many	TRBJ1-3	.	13	CASSPDNGNTIYF	TGCGCCAGCAGCCCGGACAACGGAAACACCATATATTTT
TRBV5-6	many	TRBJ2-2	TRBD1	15	CASSLPTGQAGELFF	TGTGCCAGCAGCTTACCGACAGGGCAGGCCGGGGAGCTGTTTTTT
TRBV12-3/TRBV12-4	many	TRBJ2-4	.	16	CASSLPGLLAKNIQYF	TGTGCCAGCAGTCTCCCGGGACTCTTAGCCAAAAACATTCAGTACTTC
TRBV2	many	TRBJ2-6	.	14	CAGGGGAGANVLTF	TGTGCCGGGGGAGGGGGCGCTGGGGCCAACGTCCTGACTTTC
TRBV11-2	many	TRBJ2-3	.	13	CASSFHQGDTQYF	TGTGCCAGCAGCTTCCACCAGGGGGATACGCAGTATTTT
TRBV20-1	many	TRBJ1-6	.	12	CSAEGGTSPLHF	TGCAGCGCTGAGGGTGGGACTTCACCCCTCCACTTT
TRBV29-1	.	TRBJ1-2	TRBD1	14	CSRDRIISNYGYTF	TGCAGCCGGGACAGGATCATCTCTAACTATGGCTACACCTTC
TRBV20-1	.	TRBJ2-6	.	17	CSAVPGPYRSGANVLTF	TGCAGTGCTGTCCCGGGACCGTACCGCTCTGGGGCCAACGTCCTGACTTTC
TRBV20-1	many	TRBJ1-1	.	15	CSARGGTIKGTEAFF	TGCAGTGCTAGAGGGGGGACCATAAAGGGCACTGAAGCTTTCTTT
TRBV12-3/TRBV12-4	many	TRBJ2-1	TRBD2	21	CASNIWGPGLAGGTSYNEQFF	TGTGCCAGCAATATTTGGGGCCCGGGACTAGCGGGGGGGACCTCCTACAATGAGCAGTTCTTC
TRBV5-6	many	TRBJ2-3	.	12	CASSFWTDTQYF	TGTGCCAGCAGCTTCTGGACAGATACGCAGTATTTT
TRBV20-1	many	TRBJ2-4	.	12	CSGMVAKNIQYF	TGCAGTGGAATGGTAGCCAAAAACATTCAGTACTTC
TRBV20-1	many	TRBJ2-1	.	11	CSARRGDEQFF	TGCAGTGCTAGACGTGGGGATGAGCAGTTCTTC
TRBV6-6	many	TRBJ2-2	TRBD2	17	CASSSSGGPRGTGELFF	TGTGCCAGCAGTTCAAGCGGGGGGCCCCGGGGCACCGGGGAGCTGTTTTTT
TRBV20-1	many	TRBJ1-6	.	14	CSARLAGSNSPLHF	TGCAGTGCTCGCCTGGCAGGGAGTAATTCACCCCTCCACTTT
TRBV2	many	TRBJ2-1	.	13	CASSVSQPLEQFF	TGTGCCAGCAGTGTTAGCCAACCTCTTGAGCAGTTCTTC
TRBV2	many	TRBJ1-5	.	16	CASSERYGWGNQPQHF	TGTGCCAGCAGTGAGCGGTACGGTTGGGGCAATCAGCCCCAGCATTTT
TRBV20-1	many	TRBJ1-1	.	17	CSARRFYLQTGVDEAFF	TGCAGTGCTAGACGTTTCTATCTACAGACGGGTGTCGATGAAGCTTTCTTT
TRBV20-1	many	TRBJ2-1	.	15	CSARKETLASGRQFF	TGCAGTGCTAGAAAGGAAACTCTAGCTTCCGGGAGACAGTTCTTC
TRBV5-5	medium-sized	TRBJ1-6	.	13	CASSLVRNSPLHF	TGTGCCAGCAGCTTGGTCCGTAATTCACCCCTCCACTTT
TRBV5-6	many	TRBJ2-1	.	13	CASSLGRGGLQFF	TGTGCCAGCAGCTTGGGCAGGGGTGGGCTACAGTTCTTC
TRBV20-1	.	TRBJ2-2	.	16	CSARGRVVSNTGELFF	TGCAGTGCTAGAGGTCGTGTGGTGTCGAACACCGGGGAGCTGTTTTTT
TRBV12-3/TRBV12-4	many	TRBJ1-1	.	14	CASSLSDLNTEAFF	TGTGCCAGCAGTTTATCGGACCTAAACACTGAAGCTTTCTTT